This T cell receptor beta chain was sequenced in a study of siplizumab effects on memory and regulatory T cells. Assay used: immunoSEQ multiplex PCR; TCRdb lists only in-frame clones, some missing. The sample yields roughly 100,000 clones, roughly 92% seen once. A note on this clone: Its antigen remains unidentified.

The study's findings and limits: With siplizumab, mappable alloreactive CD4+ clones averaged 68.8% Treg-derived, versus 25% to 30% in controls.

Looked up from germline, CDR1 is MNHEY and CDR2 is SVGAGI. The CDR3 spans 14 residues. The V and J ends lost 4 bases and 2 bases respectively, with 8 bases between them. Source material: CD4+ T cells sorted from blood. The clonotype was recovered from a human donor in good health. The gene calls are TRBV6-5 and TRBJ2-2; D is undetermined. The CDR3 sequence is CASSSYANTGELFF. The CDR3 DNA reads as TGTGCCAGCAGTTCTTACGCTAACACCGGGGAGCTGTTTTTT.